This is a list of T cell receptor beta chains from one sample in a study of blood T cells in healthy people across ages. TCRdb re-derived calls from the 5' RACE reads in MiXCR, one entry per CDR3 protein. This table has 1.5 million to 2 million distinct CDR3 sequences, 28% appearing once. The sample was blood. The source of these receptors is a woman aged 25-40 years in good health. The CDR3 runs from the conserved cysteine through the conserved F or W. The order of the fields is V gene, clone size, J gene, D gene, CDR3 protein, CDR3 DNA. The D gene is left open where the match is weak. Clone size is given for some rows only: seen once, a few or many times, or a class if the clone is expanded.

v_call: TRBV5-1; clone_size: -; j_call: TRBJ1-4; d_call: -; cdr3_aa: CASSHDGSSTNEKLFF; cdr3_nt: TGCGCCAGCAGCCACGACGGGTCGAGCACTAATGAAAAACTGTTTTTT
v_call: TRBV13; clone_size: -; j_call: TRBJ2-1; d_call: -; cdr3_aa: CASGSPGEGFEQFF; cdr3_nt: TGTGCCAGCGGCTCCCCGGGGGAAGGGTTTGAGCAGTTCTTC
v_call: TRBV3-1; clone_size: -; j_call: TRBJ2-5; d_call: TRBD1; cdr3_aa: CASSLPNTRGLDWVTQYF; cdr3_nt: TGTGCCAGCAGCTTACCCAACACCAGGGGGCTGGACTGGGTGACCCAGTACTTC
v_call: TRBV6-5; clone_size: -; j_call: TRBJ2-1; d_call: TRBD1; cdr3_aa: CASRGKQGPGFF; cdr3_nt: TGTGCCAGCAGGGGAAAACAGGGGCCAGGGTTCTTC
v_call: TRBV11-2; clone_size: -; j_call: TRBJ2-7; d_call: TRBD2; cdr3_aa: CASSLRAGSGEYNGQYF; cdr3_nt: TGTGCCAGCAGCTTAAGGGCGGGTAGCGGGGAATACAATGGGCAGTACTTC
v_call: TRBV5-1; clone_size: many; j_call: TRBJ2-7; d_call: TRBD2; cdr3_aa: CASSPGGLYYEQYF; cdr3_nt: TGCGCCAGCAGCCCGGGAGGGCTATACTACGAGCAGTACTTC
v_call: TRBV5-1; clone_size: few; j_call: TRBJ2-5; d_call: -; cdr3_aa: CASSFTDSKETQYF; cdr3_nt: TGCGCCAGCAGCTTTACGGACTCGAAAGAGACCCAGTACTTC
v_call: TRBV28; clone_size: many; j_call: TRBJ1-2; d_call: -; cdr3_aa: CASSPLPYNGGYTF; cdr3_nt: TGTGCCAGCAGTCCCCTCCCCTACAACGGTGGCTACACCTTC
v_call: TRBV7-7; clone_size: few; j_call: TRBJ2-5; d_call: -; cdr3_aa: CTSSPRDGGGETQYF; cdr3_nt: TGTACCAGCAGCCCGCGCGATGGGGGCGGAGAGACCCAGTACTTC
v_call: TRBV20-1; clone_size: -; j_call: TRBJ1-5; d_call: TRBD1; cdr3_aa: CSASRPGGSYSNQPQHF; cdr3_nt: TGCAGTGCTAGTAGGCCAGGGGGCAGTTATAGCAATCAGCCCCAGCATTTT
v_call: TRBV6-5; clone_size: -; j_call: TRBJ2-7; d_call: -; cdr3_aa: CASSSPAFGNEQYF; cdr3_nt: TGTGCCAGCAGTTCCCCTGCTTTTGGTAACGAGCAGTACTTC
v_call: TRBV5-1; clone_size: many; j_call: TRBJ2-7; d_call: -; cdr3_aa: CASSYPGSSYEQYF; cdr3_nt: TGCGCCAGCAGCTACCCAGGGTCTTCCTACGAGCAGTACTTC
v_call: TRBV4-1; clone_size: -; j_call: TRBJ1-4; d_call: -; cdr3_aa: CASSQTGSPNEKLFF; cdr3_nt: TGCGCCAGCAGCCAAACAGGGAGCCCTAATGAAAAACTGTTTTTT
v_call: TRBV5-1; clone_size: few; j_call: TRBJ2-7; d_call: TRBD1; cdr3_aa: CASSADRPAYEQYF; cdr3_nt: TGCGCCAGCAGCGCGGACAGGCCCGCCTACGAGCAGTACTTC
v_call: TRBV10-2; clone_size: -; j_call: TRBJ1-2; d_call: -; cdr3_aa: CASSESMQGSGYTF; cdr3_nt: TGCGCCAGCAGTGAGTCGATGCAGGGTAGCGGCTACACCTTC
v_call: TRBV6-2/TRBV6-3; clone_size: many; j_call: TRBJ2-1; d_call: -; cdr3_aa: CASSGDGGAYNEQFF; cdr3_nt: TGTGCCAGCAGCGGAGATGGAGGGGCATACAATGAGCAGTTCTTC
v_call: TRBV6-5; clone_size: -; j_call: TRBJ1-2; d_call: TRBD1; cdr3_aa: CASILHACDRDNGYTF; cdr3_nt: TGTGCCAGCATTTTACATGCCTGTGACAGGGATAATGGCTACACCTTC
v_call: TRBV7-9; clone_size: -; j_call: TRBJ2-7; d_call: TRBD2; cdr3_aa: CASSSTWEGSYEQYF; cdr3_nt: TGTGCCAGCAGCTCCACCTGGGAGGGCTCCTACGAGCAGTACTTC
v_call: TRBV5-1; clone_size: -; j_call: TRBJ2-7; d_call: -; cdr3_aa: CASSFRDPGNPEQYF; cdr3_nt: TGCGCCAGCAGCTTCCGGGACCCCGGAAACCCCGAGCAGTACTTC
v_call: TRBV14; clone_size: many; j_call: TRBJ2-7; d_call: -; cdr3_aa: CASSQARSSYEQYF; cdr3_nt: TGTGCCAGCAGCCAAGCCAGGAGCTCCTACGAGCAGTACTTC
v_call: TRBV20-1; clone_size: -; j_call: TRBJ2-7; d_call: -; cdr3_aa: CSAPARGKPYEQYF; cdr3_nt: TGCAGTGCTCCGGCGCGCGGCAAACCCTACGAGCAGTACTTC
v_call: TRBV20-1; clone_size: few; j_call: TRBJ1-4; d_call: -; cdr3_aa: CSATPQSNEKLFF; cdr3_nt: TGCAGTGCAACCCCACAGAGCAATGAAAAACTGTTTTTT
v_call: TRBV12-3/TRBV12-4; clone_size: -; j_call: TRBJ2-1; d_call: -; cdr3_aa: CASSLYGQGYNEQFF; cdr3_nt: TGTGCCAGCAGTTTATACGGACAAGGGTACAATGAGCAGTTCTTC
v_call: TRBV5-1; clone_size: -; j_call: TRBJ2-5; d_call: -; cdr3_aa: CASSLARVQETQYF; cdr3_nt: TGCGCCAGCAGCTTGGCTCGGGTCCAAGAGACCCAGTACTTC
v_call: TRBV12-3/TRBV12-4; clone_size: many; j_call: TRBJ2-4; d_call: -; cdr3_aa: CASSFAGNGNIQYF; cdr3_nt: TGTGCCAGCAGTTTTGCGGGGAACGGGAACATTCAGTACTTC
v_call: TRBV14; clone_size: many; j_call: TRBJ2-7; d_call: -; cdr3_aa: CASSSDRTYEQYF; cdr3_nt: TGCGCCAGCAGCTCGGACAGAACCTACGAGCAGTACTTC
v_call: TRBV24-1; clone_size: -; j_call: TRBJ2-5; d_call: -; cdr3_aa: CATSDPKTGQETQYF; cdr3_nt: TGTGCCACCAGTGATCCCAAAACCGGACAAGAGACCCAGTACTTC
v_call: TRBV6-1; clone_size: -; j_call: TRBJ1-3; d_call: TRBD1; cdr3_aa: CAGSRQGKSVSGNTIYF; cdr3_nt: TGTGCCGGCAGCCGACAGGGGAAGTCAGTTTCTGGAAACACCATATATTTT